Listed below are T cell receptor beta chains from one sample, sequenced in a study of T-cell memory formation after mild COVID-19. TCRdb fed the 5' RACE reads into MiXCR, producing one record per CDR3 protein. The table lists over 500,000 distinct CDR3 sequences, roughly 17% of them singletons. Sequenced: PBMCs or a T cell subset sorted from them (not recorded which). These receptors were collected from an adult woman who had mild COVID-19 (a few samples of this study predate the infection). Cell type and time point are not known. Each CDR3 is given with its conserved first and last residue. The D gene is left open where the match is weak. Rows may omit the clone size; those that give it use once, few, many or a size class.

j_call d_call clone_size v_call cdr3_nt cdr3_aa
TRBJ2-1 TRBD2 few TRBV5-4 TGTGCCAGCAGCTTGGACGGGGCTAGCGGTTCCTACAATGAGCAGTTCTTC CASSLDGASGSYNEQFF
TRBJ2-3 NA NA TRBV3-1 TGTGCCAGCAGCCAAGTTAGCACAGATACGCAGTATTTT CASSQVSTDTQYF
TRBJ2-4 NA NA TRBV5-4 TGTGCCAGCAGCTCCTCAAACATTCAGTACTTC CASSSSNIQYF
TRBJ1-2 NA few TRBV9 TGTGCCAGCAGCTCCCGGCGGGACCCTACCTATGGCTACACCTTC CASSSRRDPTYGYTF
TRBJ2-1 TRBD2 few TRBV20-1 TGCAGTGCGCTCCAGACTAGCGCCCTCAGGGATGAGCAGTTCTTC CSALQTSALRDEQFF
TRBJ1-6 TRBD1 NA TRBV9 TGTGCCAGCAGCGTGAGTTTACAGGGGGGTTCACCCCTCCACTTT CASSVSLQGGSPLHF
TRBJ2-2 NA many TRBV7-8 TGTGCCAGCAGCTCTCAGGGGCGAGACACCGGGGAGCTGTTTTTT CASSSQGRDTGELFF
TRBJ2-1 TRBD1 few TRBV12-3/TRBV12-4 TGTGCCAGCAGTCGGACAGGGCGCTACAATGAGCAGTTCTTC CASSRTGRYNEQFF
TRBJ2-5 TRBD2 few TRBV3-1 TGTGCCAGCCGAGGGGCGGGGGGCCCTGGAGAGACCCAGTACTTC CASRGAGGPGETQYF
TRBJ1-1 TRBD1 NA TRBV29-1 TGCAGCGTTCTTTCGGGACAGGGGGCGAGAGGCACTGAAGCTTTCTTT CSVLSGQGARGTEAFF
TRBJ1-2 TRBD1 NA TRBV6-5 TGTGCCAGCAGTTACTCACAGGGGACAACTGGCTACACCTTC CASSYSQGTTGYTF
TRBJ1-1 NA NA TRBV6-5 TGTGCCAGCAGTTACTTCTCTGGTGAAGCTTTCTTT CASSYFSGEAFF
TRBJ1-1 TRBD1 NA TRBV7-8 TGTGCCAGCAGCCCTTACAGGGGGCGTTTTCTGAACACTGAAGCTTTCTTT CASSPYRGRFLNTEAFF
TRBJ1-2 TRBD1 NA TRBV19 TGTGCCAGTAGTATCCTCCAGGGGGACTATGGCTACACCTTC CASSILQGDYGYTF
TRBJ2-6 TRBD1 NA TRBV5-6 TGTGCCAGCAGCTTTCCGGGACAGGCCTTCTCTGGGGCCAACGTCCTGACTTTC CASSFPGQAFSGANVLTF
TRBJ1-2 NA NA TRBV7-3 TGTGCCAGCAGCCCTGGAGGGAAATCAGATGGCTACACCTTC CASSPGGKSDGYTF
TRBJ2-4 NA NA TRBV5-1 TGCGCCAGCAGCTTGGGAGCTGGCCTGAACATTCAGTACTTC CASSLGAGLNIQYF
TRBJ2-2 NA few TRBV4-1 TGCGCCAGCAGCCCCAGTAACTACCGGGACCGACTCGACACCGGGGAGCTGTTTTTT CASSPSNYRDRLDTGELFF
TRBJ1-3 NA NA TRBV5-1 TGCGCCAGCCGTCCGGACAGTTCCCCTGGAAACACCATATATTTT CASRPDSSPGNTIYF
TRBJ1-5 NA few TRBV7-9 TGTGCCAGCAGCTACGGGTCCTATCCCAATCAGCCCCAGCATTTT CASSYGSYPNQPQHF
TRBJ1-1 TRBD1 NA TRBV12-3/TRBV12-4 TGTGCCAGCAGTCAGGGACAGGGGGCGGGAGACTCTGAAGCTTTCTTT CASSQGQGAGDSEAFF
TRBJ2-1 TRBD2 few TRBV15 TGTGCCACCAGCGGACTAGCGGGATATAATGAGCAGTTCTTC CATSGLAGYNEQFF
TRBJ1-1 NA many TRBV2 TGTGCCAGCAGTGTTACTGAAGCTTTCTTT CASSVTEAFF
TRBJ2-1 NA NA TRBV12-3/TRBV12-4 TGTGCCAGCAAGGCTAGAAATAAGACTTCCGGTCCCGGGAATGAGCAGTTCTTC CASKARNKTSGPGNEQFF
TRBJ2-7 TRBD1 NA TRBV6-6 TGTGCCAGCAGTTATTACGACAGGGGATCCTACGAGCAGTACTTC CASSYYDRGSYEQYF
TRBJ2-1 TRBD2 few TRBV5-6 TGTGCCAGCAGCTTGGACGCGGGAGAGATCCACAATGAGCAGTTCTTC CASSLDAGEIHNEQFF
TRBJ2-2 TRBD1 few TRBV5-1 TGCGCCAGCAGCTTGGTTGGACAGGGGACCGGGGAGCTGTTTTTT CASSLVGQGTGELFF
TRBJ2-2 TRBD1 NA TRBV7-3 TGTGCCAGCAGCTTAACGGAATCCCGGGACAGGTCATGGTGGGACGCCGGGGAGCTGTTTTTT CASSLTESRDRSWWDAGELFF
TRBJ2-3 NA few TRBV20-1 TGCAGTGCTAGGGCCCTCTCCCTCACAGATACGCAGTATTTT CSARALSLTDTQYF
TRBJ2-3 TRBD2 few TRBV20-1 TGCAGTGCCCGAAAAGCGGGAACGACAGATACGCAGTATTTT CSARKAGTTDTQYF
TRBJ2-2 NA few TRBV2 TGTGCCAGCAGTGGCCTCGGGAGCACCGGGGAGCTGTTTTTT CASSGLGSTGELFF
TRBJ1-1 NA many TRBV5-1 TGCGCCAGCAGCTTGCGGCCGAACACTGAAGCTTTCTTT CASSLRPNTEAFF
TRBJ1-1 NA few TRBV11-1 TGTGCCAGCAGCTTAGCGTCCGGGACCTTGAACACTGAAGCTTTCTTT CASSLASGTLNTEAFF